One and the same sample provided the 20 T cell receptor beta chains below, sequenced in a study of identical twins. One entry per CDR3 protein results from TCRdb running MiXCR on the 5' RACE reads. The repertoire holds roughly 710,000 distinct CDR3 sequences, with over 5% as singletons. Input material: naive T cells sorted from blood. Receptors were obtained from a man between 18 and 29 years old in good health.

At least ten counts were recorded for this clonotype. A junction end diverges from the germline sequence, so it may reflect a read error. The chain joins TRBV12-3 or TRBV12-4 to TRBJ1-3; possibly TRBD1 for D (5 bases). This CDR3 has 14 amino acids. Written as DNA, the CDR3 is TGTGCCAGCAGTTCCTCATTCAGGGTTTCTCCTGCTCTTTTT. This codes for CASSSSFRVSPALF.

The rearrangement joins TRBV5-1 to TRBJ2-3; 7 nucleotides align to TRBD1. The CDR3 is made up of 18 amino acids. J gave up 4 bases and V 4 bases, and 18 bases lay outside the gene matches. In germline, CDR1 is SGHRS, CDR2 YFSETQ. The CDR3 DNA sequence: TGCGCCAGCAGCCAACAAAGGTGGCAGGGGGTAATAGCAGATACGCAGTATTTT. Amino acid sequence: CASSQQRWQGVIADTQYF.

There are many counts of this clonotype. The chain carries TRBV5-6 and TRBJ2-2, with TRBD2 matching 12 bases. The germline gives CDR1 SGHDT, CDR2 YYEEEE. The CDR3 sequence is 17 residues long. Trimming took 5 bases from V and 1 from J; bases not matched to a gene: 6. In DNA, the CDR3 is TGTGCCAGCAGTCCCGGACTAGCGGGGAAGAACACCGGGGAGCTGTTTTTT. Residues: CASSPGLAGKNTGELFF.

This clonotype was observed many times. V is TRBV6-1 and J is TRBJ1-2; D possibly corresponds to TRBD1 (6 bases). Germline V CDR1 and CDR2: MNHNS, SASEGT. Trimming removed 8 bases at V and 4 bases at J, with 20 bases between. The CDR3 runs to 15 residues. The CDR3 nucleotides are TGTGCCAGCGACCCTAGACGGGACACACTCTATGGCTACACCTTC. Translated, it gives CASDPRRDTLYGYTF.

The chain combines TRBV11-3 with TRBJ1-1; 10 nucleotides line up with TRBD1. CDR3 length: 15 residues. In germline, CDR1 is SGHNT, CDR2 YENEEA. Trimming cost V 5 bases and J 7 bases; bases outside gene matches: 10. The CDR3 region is CASSTRDRGSREAFF. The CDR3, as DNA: TGTGCCAGCAGCACCCGGGACAGGGGATCCCGTGAAGCTTTCTTT.

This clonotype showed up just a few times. CDR3 protein: CASSSLWDEQFF. The CDR3 nucleotides are TGTGCCAGCAGCTCCCTCTGGGATGAGCAGTTCTTC. The gene calls are TRBV5-5 and TRBJ2-1; D gene unclear. CDR3 length: 12 residues. V was shortened by 3 bases and J by 8 bases, with 9 bases between the two germline ends. In germline, CDR1 is SGHKS, CDR2 YYEKEE (reference sequence).

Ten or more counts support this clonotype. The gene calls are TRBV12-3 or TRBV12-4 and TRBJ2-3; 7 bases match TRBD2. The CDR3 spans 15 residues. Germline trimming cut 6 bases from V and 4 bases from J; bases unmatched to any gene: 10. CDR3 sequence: CASRTGDLAADTQYF. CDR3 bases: TGTGCCAGCAGGACTGGGGACCTAGCGGCAGATACGCAGTATTTT.

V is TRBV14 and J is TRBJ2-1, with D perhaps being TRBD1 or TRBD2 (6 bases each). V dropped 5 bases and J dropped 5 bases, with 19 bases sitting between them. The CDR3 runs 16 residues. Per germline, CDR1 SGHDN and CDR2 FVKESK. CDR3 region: CASSEPGAGINNEQFF. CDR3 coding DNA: TGTGCCAGCAGCGAACCGGGGGCAGGGATAAACAATGAGCAGTTCTTC.

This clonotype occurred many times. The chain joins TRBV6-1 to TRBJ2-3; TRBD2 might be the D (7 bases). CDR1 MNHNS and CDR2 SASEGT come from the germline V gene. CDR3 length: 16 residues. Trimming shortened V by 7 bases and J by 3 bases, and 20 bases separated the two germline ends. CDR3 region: CASIQAGRGGTDTQYF. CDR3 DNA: TGTGCCAGCATTCAGGCGGGCAGGGGAGGGACAGATACGCAGTATTTT.

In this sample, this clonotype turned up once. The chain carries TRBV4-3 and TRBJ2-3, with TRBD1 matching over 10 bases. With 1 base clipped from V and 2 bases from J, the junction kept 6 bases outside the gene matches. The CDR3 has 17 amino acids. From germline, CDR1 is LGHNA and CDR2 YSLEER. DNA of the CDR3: TGCGCCAGCAGCCAAGGACTGGGGACAGGGGCCACAGATACGCAGTATTTT. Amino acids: CASSQGLGTGATDTQYF.

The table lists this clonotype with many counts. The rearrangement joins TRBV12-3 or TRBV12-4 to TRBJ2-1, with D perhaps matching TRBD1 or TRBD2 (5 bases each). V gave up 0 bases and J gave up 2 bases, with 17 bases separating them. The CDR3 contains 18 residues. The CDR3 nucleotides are TGTGCCAGCAGTTTAGCCGCGGCCGAAGAGGGGCCCTACAATGAGCAGTTCTTC. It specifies CASSLAAAEEGPYNEQFF.

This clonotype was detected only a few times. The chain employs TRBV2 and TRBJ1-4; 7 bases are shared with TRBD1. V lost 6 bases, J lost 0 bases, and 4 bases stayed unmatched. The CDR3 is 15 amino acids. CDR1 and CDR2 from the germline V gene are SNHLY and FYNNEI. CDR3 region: CASSEGAATNEKLFF. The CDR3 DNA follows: TGTGCCAGCAGCGAGGGGGCCGCAACTAATGAAAAACTGTTTTTT.

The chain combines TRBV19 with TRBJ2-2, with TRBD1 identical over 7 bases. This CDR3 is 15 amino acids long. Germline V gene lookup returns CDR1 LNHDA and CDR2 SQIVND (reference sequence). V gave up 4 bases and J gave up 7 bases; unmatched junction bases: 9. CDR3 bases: TGTGCCAGTAGTACGACAGGGTATCGTGACGGGGAGCTGTTTTTT. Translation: CASSTTGYRDGELFF.

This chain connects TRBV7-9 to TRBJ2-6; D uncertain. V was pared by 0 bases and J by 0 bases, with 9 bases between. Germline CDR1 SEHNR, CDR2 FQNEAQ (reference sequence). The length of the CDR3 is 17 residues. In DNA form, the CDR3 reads TGTGCCAGCAGCTTAGCAGCCAGCATCTCTGGGGCCAACGTCCTGACTTTC. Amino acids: CASSLAASISGANVLTF. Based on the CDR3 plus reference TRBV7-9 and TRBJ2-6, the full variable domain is DTGVSQNPRHKITKRGQNVTFRCDPISEHNRLYWYRQTLGQGPEFLTYFQNEAQLEKSRLLSDRFSAERPKGSFSTLEIQRTEQGDSAMYLCASSLAASISGANVLTFGAGSRLTVL.

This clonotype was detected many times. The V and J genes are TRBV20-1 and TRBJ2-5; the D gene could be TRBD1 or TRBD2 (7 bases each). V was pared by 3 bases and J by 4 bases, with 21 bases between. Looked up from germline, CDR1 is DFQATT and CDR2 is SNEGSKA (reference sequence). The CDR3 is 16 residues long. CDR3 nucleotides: TGCAGTGCTAGCCCCCTGATCCAGGGGGAGGGAGAGACCCAGTACTTC. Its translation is CSASPLIQGEGETQYF.

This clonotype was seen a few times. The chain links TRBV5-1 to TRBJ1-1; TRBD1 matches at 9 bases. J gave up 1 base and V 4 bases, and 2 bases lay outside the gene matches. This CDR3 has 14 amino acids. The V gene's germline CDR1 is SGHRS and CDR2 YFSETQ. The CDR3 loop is CASSMDRGNTEAFF. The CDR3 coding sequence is TGCGCCAGCAGCATGGACAGGGGGAACACTGAAGCTTTCTTT. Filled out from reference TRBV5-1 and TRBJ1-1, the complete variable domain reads KAGVTQTPRYLIKTRGQQVTLSCSPISGHRSVSWYQQTPGQGLQFLFEYFSETQRNKGNFPGRFSGRQFSNSRSEMNVSTLELGDSALYLCASSMDRGNTEAFFGQGTRLTVV.

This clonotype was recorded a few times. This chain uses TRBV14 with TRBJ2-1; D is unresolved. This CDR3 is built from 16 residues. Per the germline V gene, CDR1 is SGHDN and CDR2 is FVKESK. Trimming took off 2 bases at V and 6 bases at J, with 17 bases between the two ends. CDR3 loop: CASSQFLDGGGNEQFF. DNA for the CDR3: TGTGCCAGCAGCCAATTCCTGGACGGCGGCGGCAATGAGCAGTTCTTC.

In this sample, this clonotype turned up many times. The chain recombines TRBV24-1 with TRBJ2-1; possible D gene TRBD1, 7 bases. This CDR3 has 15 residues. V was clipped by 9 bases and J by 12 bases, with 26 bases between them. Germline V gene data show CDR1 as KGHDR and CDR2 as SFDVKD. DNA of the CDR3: TGTGCCACCTCAAGCCCAGGATTAGCGGAGGGGGCGCAGTTCTTC. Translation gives CATSSPGLAEGAQFF.

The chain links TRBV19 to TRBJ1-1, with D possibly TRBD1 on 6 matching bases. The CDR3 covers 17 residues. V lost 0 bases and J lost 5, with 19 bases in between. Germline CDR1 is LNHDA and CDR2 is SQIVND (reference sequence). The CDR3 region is CASSIDIYRATGTEAFF. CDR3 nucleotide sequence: TGTGCCAGTAGTATAGATATTTACAGGGCGACGGGGACTGAAGCTTTCTTT.

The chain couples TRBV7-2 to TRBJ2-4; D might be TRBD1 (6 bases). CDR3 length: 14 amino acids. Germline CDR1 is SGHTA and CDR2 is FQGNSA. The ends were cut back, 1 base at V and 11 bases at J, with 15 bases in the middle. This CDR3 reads CASSLGGQVWVQYF. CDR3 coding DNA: TGTGCCAGCAGCTTAGGGGGACAAGTTTGGGTTCAGTACTTC. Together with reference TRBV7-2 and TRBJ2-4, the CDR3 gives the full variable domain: GAGVSQSPSNKVTEKGKDVELRCDPISGHTALYWYRQSLGQGLEFLIYFQGNSAPDKSGLPSDRFSAERTGGSVSTLTIQRTQQEDSAVYLCASSLGGQVWVQYFGAGTRLSVL.